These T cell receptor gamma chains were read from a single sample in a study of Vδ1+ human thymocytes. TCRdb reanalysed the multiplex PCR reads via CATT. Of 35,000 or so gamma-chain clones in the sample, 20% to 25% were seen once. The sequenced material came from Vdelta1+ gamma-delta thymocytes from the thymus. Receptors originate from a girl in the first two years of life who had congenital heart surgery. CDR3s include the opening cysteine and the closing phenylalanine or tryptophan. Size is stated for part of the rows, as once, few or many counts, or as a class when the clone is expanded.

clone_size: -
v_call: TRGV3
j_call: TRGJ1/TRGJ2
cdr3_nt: TGTGCCACCTGGGACGCTACCGGAAGTTATTATAAGAAACTCTTT
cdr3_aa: CATWDATGSYYKKLF

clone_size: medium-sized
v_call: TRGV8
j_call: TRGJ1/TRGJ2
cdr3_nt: TGTGCCACCTGGGATAGGGATAAGAAACTCTTT
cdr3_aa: CATWDRDKKLF

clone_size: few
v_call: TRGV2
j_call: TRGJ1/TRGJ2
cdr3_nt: TGTGCCACCTGGGACGGTCCAAAAGATTATAAGAAACTCTTT
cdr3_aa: CATWDGPKDYKKLF

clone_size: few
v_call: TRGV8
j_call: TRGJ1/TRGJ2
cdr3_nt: TGTGCCACCTGGGATACACCTTATAAGAAACTCTTT
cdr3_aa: CATWDTPYKKLF

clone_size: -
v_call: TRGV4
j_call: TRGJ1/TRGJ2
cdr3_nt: TGTGCCACCTGGGATGGTTCGGGTTATTATAAGAAACTCTTT
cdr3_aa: CATWDGSGYYKKLF

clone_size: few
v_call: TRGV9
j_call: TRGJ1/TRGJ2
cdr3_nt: TGTGCCTTGTGGGAGTACTATTATAAGAAACTCTTT
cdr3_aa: CALWEYYYKKLF

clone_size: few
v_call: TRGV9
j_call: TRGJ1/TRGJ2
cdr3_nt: TGTGCCTTGTGGGAGAGGGGGAAGAAACTCTTT
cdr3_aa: CALWERGKKLF

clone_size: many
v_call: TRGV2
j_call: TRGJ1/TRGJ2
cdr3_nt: TGTGCCACCTGGGACGGGAAGGAGAAACTCTTT
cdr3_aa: CATWDGKEKLF

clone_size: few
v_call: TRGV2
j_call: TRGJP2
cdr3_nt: TGTGCCACCTGCCTGAGTGATTGGATCAAGACGTTT
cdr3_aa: CATCLSDWIKTF

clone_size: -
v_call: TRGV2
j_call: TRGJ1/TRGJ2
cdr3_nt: TGTGCCACCTGGGACGCCCACTATAAGAAACTCTTT
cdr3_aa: CATWDAHYKKLF

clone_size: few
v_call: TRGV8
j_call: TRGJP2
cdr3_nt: TGTGCCACCTGGGAACGTAGTGATTGGATCAAGACGTTT
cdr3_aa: CATWERSDWIKTF

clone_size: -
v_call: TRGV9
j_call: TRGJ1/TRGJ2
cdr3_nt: TGTGCCTTGTGGGAGGTGCATTCGAACGAGAAACTCTTT
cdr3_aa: CALWEVHSNEKLF

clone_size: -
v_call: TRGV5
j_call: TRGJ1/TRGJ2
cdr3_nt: TGTGCCACCTGGGACGGGCTATTTTTCAAGAAACTCTTT
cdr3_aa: CATWDGLFFKKLF

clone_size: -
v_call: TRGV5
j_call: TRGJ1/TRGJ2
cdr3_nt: TGTGCCACCTGGGACAGGCTACTCGGTTATAAGAAACTCTTT
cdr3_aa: CATWDRLLGYKKLF

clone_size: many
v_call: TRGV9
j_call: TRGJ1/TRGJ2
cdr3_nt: TGTGCCTTGTGGGAGGTGTTGAAGAAACTCTTT
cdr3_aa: CALWEVLKKLF

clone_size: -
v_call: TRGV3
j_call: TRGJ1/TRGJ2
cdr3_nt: TGTGCCACCTGGGACAGAAAGCGGTATTATAAGAAACTCTTT
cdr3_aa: CATWDRKRYYKKLF

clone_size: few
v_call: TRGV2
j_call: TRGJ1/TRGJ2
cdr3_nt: TGTGCCACCTGGGACGGGGATGGCAAGAAACTCTTT
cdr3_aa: CATWDGDGKKLF

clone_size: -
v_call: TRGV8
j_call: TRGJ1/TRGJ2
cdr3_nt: TGTGCCACCTGGGATGGGCCGATTCGGAAACTCTTT
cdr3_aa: CATWDGPIRKLF

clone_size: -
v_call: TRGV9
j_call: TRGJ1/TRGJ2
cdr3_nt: TGTGCCTTGTGGGAGGTGGAAAGTAATTATAAGAAACTCTTT
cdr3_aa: CALWEVESNYKKLF

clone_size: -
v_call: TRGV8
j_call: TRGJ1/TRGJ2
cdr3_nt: TGTGCCACCTGGGATAGTTCGTATTATAAGAAACTCTTT
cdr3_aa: CATWDSSYYKKLF

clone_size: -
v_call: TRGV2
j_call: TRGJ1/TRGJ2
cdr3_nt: TGTGCCACCTGGGATAATAGGGGCTATAAGAAACTCTTT
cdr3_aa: CATWDNRGYKKLF

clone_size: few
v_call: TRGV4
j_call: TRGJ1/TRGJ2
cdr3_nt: TGTGCCACCTGGGATGGTTCACCCTATTATAAGAAACTCTTT
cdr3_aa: CATWDGSPYYKKLF

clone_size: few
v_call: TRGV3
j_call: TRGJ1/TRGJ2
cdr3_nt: TGTGCCACCTGGGCCACCCGCAGGAAGAAACTCTTT
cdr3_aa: CATWATRRKKLF

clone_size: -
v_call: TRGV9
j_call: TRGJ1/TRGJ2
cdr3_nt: TGTGCCTTGTGGGAGGTGCGATGTCAGAAACTCTTT
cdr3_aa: CALWEVRCQKLF

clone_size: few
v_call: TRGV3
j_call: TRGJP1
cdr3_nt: TGTGCCACCTGGGACATTGGTTGGTTCAAGATATTT
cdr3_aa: CATWDIGWFKIF

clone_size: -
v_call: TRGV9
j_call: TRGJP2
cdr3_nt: TGTGCCTTGTGGGAGGTGCGGGGAAGTAGTGATTGGATCAAGACGTTT
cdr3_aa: CALWEVRGSSDWIKTF

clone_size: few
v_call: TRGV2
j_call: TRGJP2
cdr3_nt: TGTGCCACCTGGGACCCATACAAAAATTGGATCAAGACGTTT
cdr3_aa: CATWDPYKNWIKTF

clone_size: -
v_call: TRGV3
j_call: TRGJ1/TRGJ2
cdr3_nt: TGTGCCACCTGGGACACTCCCCCTGGTAAGAAACTCTTT
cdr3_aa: CATWDTPPGKKLF

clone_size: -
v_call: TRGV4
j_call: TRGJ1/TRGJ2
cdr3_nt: TGTGCAACCTGGGATGACATCGATTATTATAAGAAACTCTTT
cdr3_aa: CATWDDIDYYKKLF

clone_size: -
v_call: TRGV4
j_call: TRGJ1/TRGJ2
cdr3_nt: TGTGCCACCTGGGATGGCGGTAACAAGAAACTCTTT
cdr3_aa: CATWDGGNKKLF

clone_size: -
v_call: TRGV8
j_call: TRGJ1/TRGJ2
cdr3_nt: TGTGCCACCTACCAGGGGTATAAGAAACTCTTT
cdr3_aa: CATYQGYKKLF

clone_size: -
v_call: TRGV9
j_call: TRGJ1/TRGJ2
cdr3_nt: TGTGCCTTGTGGGAGGTGCAGGCGGGCGGTGAAGGGGATAAGAAACTCTTT
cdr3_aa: CALWEVQAGGEGDKKLF

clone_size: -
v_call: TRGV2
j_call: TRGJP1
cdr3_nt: TGTGCCACCTGGGATGGGCGAAGAGGCGGTGGTTGGTTCAAGATATTT
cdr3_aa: CATWDGRRGGGWFKIF

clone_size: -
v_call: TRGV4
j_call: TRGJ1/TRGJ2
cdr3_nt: TGTGCCACCTGGGATCTAAGTTATTATAAGAAACTCTTT
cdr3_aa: CATWDLSYYKKLF

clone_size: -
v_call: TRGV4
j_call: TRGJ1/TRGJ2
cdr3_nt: TGTGCCACCTGGGATGGACCGTATTATTATAAGAAACTCTTT
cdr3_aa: CATWDGPYYYKKLF

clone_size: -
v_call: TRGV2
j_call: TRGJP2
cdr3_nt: TGTGCCACCTGGGACGGGCTCGGGAGTAGTGATTGGATCAAGACGTTT
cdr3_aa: CATWDGLGSSDWIKTF

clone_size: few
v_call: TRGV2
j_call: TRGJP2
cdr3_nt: TGTGCCACCTGGGACGGGCAGAGTGATTGGATCAAGACGTTT
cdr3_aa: CATWDGQSDWIKTF

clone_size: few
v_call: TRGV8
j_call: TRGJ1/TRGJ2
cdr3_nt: TGTGCCACCTGGGATAGGCGAAAGAAACTCTTT
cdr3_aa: CATWDRRKKLF

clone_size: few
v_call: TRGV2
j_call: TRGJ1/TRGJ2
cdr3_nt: TGTGCCACCTGGGACGGGCCAGGTGGTAAGAAACTCTTT
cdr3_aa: CATWDGPGGKKLF

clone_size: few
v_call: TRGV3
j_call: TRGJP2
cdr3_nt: TGTGCCACCTGGGACAGGCCCCATAGTAGTGATTGGATCAAGACGTTT
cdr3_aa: CATWDRPHSSDWIKTF

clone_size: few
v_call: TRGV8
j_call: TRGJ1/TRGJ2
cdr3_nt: TGTGCCACCTGGGATCGTTCAGCTTATAAGAAACTCTTT
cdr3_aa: CATWDRSAYKKLF

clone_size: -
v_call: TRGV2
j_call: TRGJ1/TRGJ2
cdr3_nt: TGTGCCACCTGGGACTTAAGACGATATTATAAGAAACTCTTT
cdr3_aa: CATWDLRRYYKKLF

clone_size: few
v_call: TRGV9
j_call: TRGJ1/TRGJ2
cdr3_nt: TGTGCCTTGTGGGAGGTGCAAGTTAAGCCGAAGAAACTCTTT
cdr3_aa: CALWEVQVKPKKLF

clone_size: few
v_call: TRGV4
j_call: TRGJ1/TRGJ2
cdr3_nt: TGTGCCACCTGGGATGGCAAGAATTATTATAAGAAACTCTTT
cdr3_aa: CATWDGKNYYKKLF

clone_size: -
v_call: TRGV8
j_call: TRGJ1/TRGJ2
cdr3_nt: TGTGCCACCTGGGACCTCGACAGGAGGGGTAAGAAACTCTTT
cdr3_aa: CATWDLDRRGKKLF

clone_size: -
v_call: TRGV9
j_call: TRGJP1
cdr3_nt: TGTGCCTTGTGGGAGCCTAGATATACCACTGGTTGGTTCAAGATATTT
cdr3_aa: CALWEPRYTTGWFKIF

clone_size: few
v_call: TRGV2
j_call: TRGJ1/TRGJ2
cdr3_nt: TGTGCCACCTGGGACGGGCCAAGAGATAAGAAACTCTTT
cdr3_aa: CATWDGPRDKKLF

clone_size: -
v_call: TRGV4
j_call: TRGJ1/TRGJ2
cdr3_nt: TGTGCCACCTGGGAGGTATATAGCTGCAACGGGAAACTCTTT
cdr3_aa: CATWEVYSCNGKLF

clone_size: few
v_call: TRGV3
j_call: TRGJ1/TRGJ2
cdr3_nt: TGTGCCACCTGGGACAGGCCTTATCTCCAGAAACTCTTT
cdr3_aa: CATWDRPYLQKLF

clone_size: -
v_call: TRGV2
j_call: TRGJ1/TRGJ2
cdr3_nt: TGTGCCACCTGGGACGAACCCCTTAAGAAACTCTTT
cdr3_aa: CATWDEPLKKLF

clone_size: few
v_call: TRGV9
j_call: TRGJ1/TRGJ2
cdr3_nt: TGTGCCTTGTGGGAGGTGCAGCGGAGGAAACTCTTT
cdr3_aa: CALWEVQRRKLF

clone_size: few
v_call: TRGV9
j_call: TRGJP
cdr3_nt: TGTGCCTTGTGGGAGGTTCAAGAGTTAGGCAAAAAAATCAAGGTATTT
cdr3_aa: CALWEVQELGKKIKVF

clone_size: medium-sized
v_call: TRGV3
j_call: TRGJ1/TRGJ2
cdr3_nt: TGTGCCACCTGGGACAGGCCGGGATATAAGAAACTCTTT
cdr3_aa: CATWDRPGYKKLF